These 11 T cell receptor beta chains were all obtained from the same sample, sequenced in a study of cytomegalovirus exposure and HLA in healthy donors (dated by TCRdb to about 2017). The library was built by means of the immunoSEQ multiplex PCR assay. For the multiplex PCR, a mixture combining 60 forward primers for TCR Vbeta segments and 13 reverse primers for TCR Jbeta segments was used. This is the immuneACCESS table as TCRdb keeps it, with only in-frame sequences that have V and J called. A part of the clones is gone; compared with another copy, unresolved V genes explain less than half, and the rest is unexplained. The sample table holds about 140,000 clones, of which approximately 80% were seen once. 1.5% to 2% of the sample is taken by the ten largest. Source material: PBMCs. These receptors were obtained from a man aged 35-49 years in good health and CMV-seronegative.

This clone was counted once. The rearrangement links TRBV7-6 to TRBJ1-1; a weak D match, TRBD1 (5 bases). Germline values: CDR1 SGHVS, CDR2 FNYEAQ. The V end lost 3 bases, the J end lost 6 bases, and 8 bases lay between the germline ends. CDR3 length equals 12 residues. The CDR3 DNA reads TGTGCCAGCAGCTTTTGGGGGGCTGAAGCTTTCTTT. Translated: CASSFWGAEAFF. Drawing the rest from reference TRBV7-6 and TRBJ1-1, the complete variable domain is GAGVSQSPRYKVTKRGQDVALRCDPISGHVSLYWYRQALGQGPEFLTYFNYEAQQDKSGLPNDRFSAERPEGSISTLTIQRTEQRDSAMYRCASSFWGAEAFFGQGTRLTVV.

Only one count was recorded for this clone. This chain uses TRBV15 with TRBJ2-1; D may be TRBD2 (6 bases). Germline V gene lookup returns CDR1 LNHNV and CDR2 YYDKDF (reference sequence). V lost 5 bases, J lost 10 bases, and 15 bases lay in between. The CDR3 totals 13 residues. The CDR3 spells CATSAGRGKEQFF. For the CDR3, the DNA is TGTGCCACCAGCGCGGGACGGGGGAAGGAGCAGTTCTTC.

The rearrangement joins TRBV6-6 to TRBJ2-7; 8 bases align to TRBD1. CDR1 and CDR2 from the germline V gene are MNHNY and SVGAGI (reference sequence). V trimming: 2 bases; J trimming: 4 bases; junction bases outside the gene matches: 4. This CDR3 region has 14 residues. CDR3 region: CASSYLQGAYEQYF. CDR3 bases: TGTGCCAGCAGTTACCTCCAGGGGGCTTACGAGCAGTACTTC.

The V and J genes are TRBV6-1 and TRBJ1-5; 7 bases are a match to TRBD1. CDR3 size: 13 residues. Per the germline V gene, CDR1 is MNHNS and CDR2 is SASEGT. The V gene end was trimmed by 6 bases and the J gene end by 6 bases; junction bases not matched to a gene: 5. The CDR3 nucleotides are TGTGCCAGCAGCAGACAGGGAGGTCAGCCCCAGCATTTT. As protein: CASSRQGGQPQHF.

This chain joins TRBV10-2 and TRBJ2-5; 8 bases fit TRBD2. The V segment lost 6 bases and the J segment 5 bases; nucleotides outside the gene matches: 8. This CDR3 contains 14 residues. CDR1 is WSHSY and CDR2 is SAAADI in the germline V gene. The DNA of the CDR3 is TGCGCCAGCAGCAACGGGGGGGCCTATGAGACCCAGTACTTC. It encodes CASSNGGAYETQYF.

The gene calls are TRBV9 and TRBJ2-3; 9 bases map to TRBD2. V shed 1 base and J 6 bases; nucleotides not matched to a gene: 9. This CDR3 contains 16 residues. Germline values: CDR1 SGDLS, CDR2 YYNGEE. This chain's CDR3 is CASSVMAGGPADTQYF. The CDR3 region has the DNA TGTGCCAGCAGCGTAATGGCGGGGGGGCCGGCTGATACGCAGTATTTT.

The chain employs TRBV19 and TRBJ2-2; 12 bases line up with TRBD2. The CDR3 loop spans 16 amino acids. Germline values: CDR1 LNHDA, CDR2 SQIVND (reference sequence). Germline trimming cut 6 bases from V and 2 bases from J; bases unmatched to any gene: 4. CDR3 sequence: CASSTSGGSNTGELFF. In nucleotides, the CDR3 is TGTGCCAGTAGCACTAGCGGGGGGTCCAACACCGGGGAGCTGTTTTTT.

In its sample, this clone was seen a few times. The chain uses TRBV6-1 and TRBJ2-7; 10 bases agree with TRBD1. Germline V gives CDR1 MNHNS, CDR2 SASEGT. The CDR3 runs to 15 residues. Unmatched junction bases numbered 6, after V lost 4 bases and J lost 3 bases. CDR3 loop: CASSVGTGAFYEQYF. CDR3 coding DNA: TGTGCCAGCAGTGTGGGGACAGGGGCGTTCTACGAGCAGTACTTC.

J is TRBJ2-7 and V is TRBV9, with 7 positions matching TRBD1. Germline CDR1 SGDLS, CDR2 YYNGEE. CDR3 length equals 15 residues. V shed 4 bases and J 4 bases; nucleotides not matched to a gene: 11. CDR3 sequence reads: CASSPTTGEYYEQYF. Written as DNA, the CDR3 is TGTGCCAGCAGCCCAACTACAGGGGAGTATTACGAGCAGTACTTC. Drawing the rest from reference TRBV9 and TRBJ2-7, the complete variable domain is DSGVTQTPKHLITATGQRVTLRCSPRSGDLSVYWYQQSLDQGLQFLIQYYNGEERAKGNILERFSAQQFPDLHSELNLSSLELGDSALYFCASSPTTGEYYEQYFGPGTRLTVT.

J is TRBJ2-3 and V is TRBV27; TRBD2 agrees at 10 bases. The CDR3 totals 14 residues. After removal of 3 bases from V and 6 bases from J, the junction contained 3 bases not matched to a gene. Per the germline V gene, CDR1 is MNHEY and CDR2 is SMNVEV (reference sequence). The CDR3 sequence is CASSFSGRTDTQYF. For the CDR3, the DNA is TGTGCCAGCAGTTTTAGCGGGAGGACGGATACGCAGTATTTT.

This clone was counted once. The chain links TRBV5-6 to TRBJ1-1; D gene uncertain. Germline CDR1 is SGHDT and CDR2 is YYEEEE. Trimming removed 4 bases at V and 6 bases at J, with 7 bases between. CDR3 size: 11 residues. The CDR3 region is CASSLTAEAFF. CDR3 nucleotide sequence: TGTGCCAGCAGCCTTACAGCTGAAGCTTTCTTT.